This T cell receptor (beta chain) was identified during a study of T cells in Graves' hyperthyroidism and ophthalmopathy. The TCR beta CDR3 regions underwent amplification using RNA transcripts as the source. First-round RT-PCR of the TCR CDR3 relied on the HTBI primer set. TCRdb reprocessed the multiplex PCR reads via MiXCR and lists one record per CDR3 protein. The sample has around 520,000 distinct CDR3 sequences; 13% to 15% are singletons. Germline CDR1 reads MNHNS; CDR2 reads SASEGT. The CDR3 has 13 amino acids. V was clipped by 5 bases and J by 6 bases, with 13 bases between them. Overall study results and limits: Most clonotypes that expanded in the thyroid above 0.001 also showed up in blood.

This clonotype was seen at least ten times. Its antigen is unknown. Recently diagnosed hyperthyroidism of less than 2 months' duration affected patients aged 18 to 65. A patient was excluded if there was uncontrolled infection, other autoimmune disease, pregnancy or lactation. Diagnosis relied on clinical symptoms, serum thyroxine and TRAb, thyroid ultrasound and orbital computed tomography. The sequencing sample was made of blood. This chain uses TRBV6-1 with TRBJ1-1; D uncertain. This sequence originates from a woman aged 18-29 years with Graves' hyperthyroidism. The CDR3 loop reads CASSSGQPPEAFF. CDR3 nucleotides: TGTGCCAGCAGTTCGGGCCAACCCCCTGAAGCTTTCTTT.